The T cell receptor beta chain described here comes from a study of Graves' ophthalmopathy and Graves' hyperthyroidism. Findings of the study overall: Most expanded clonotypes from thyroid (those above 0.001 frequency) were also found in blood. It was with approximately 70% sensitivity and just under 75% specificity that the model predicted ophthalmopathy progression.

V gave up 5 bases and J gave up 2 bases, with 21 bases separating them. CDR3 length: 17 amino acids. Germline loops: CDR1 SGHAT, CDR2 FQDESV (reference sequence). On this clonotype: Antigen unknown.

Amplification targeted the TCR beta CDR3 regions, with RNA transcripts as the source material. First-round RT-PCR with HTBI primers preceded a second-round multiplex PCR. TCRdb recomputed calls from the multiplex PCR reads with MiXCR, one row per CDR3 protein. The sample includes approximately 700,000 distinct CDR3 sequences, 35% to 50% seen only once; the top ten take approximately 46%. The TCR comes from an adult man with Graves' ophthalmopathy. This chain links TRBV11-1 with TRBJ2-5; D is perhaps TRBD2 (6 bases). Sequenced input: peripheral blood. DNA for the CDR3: TGTGCCAGCAGCGTGGATTCGGGGGTCTGCCTTCAAGAGACCCAGTACTTC. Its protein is CASSVDSGVCLQETQYF.